This TCR beta chain derives from a study of OX40 agonist ivuxolimab in advanced cancers. Overall study findings and caveats: By week 6 at 0.1 to 3.0 mg/kg, blood CD4+ and CD8+ T cells had expanded clonally. More expanded clones were seen, on average, in CD8+ T cells than in CD4+.

The V gene's germline CDR1 is MRHNA and CDR2 SNTAGT. The CDR3 is 15 amino acids. After removal of 4 bases from V and 2 bases from J, the junction contained 5 bases not matched to a gene. This clone was detected once. Its antigen is not identified. Produced via immunoSEQ multiplex PCR; TCRdb's table is partial and in-frame only. The sample holds under 70,000 clones; approximately 92% are singletons and the top ten take about a tenth. The clonotype comes from an adult with an advanced solid tumor such as melanoma, head and neck, liver or kidney cancer. V is TRBV6-4 and J is TRBJ1-2; 9 bases map to TRBD1. Sequenced material: CD4+ or CD8+ T cells sorted from blood, taken in a trial of the OX40 agonist ivuxolimab. The DNA of the CDR3 is TGTGCCAGCAGTGCCTACAGGGGGCTAAACTATGGCTACACCTTC. Translation: CASSAYRGLNYGYTF.